This T cell receptor (beta chain) was identified in a study of T cell responses to AZD1222 COVID-19 vaccine. This CDR3 has 12 residues. V gave up 3 bases and J gave up 15 bases; unmatched junction bases: 8. From germline, CDR1 is SGHDT and CDR2 YYEEEE. Assay used: immunoSEQ multiplex PCR; TCRdb lists only in-frame clones, some missing. The table has 75,000 to 100,000 clones, over 75% seen once. The sample was peripheral blood, taken on day 0 of AZD1222 vaccination. The clonotype comes from an adult in good health. J is TRBJ2-1 and V is TRBV5-6; the match to TRBD1 covers 8 bases. Here the CDR3 reads CASSSSTGEVFF. DNA for the CDR3: TGTGCCAGCAGCTCTTCGACAGGGGAGGTGTTCTTC.